The clone carrying this T cell receptor (beta chain) was seen ten or more times. These data belong to a study of glioma-infiltrating T cells. Using RNA template, CDR3s of TCR alpha and beta were amplified with iRepertoire arm-PCR. Each CDR3 protein is one row after TCRdb ran MiXCR on the multiplex PCR reads. The sample includes roughly 100,000 distinct CDR3 sequences, roughly 37% of them seen just once. The material sequenced was glioma tissue, nonneoplastic brain tissue, or PBMCs (not recorded which). This TCR was sampled from a human donor with low-grade glioma or glioblastoma, undergoing nonglioma brain surgery, or in good health (not recorded which).

DNA of the CDR3: TGTGCCAGCAGACGGATCCCCGGAACTAGTGTGGGATCCCACAATGAGCAGTTCTTC. As protein: CASRRIPGTSVGSHNEQFF. This sequence joins TRBV6-2 or TRBV6-3 and TRBJ2-1; the D gene is possibly TRBD2 (5 bases). The germline CDR1 and CDR2 sequences are MNHEY and SVGEGT. Deletions cut 6 bases from V and 5 bases from J, with 29 bases between. This CDR3 comprises 19 residues.